These 18 T cell receptor delta chains share one sample of origin, sequenced in a study of gamma-delta chains in newborns, infants, children. TCRdb re-called the reads through CATT. The table includes 3,000 to 4,000 delta-chain clones, under 2.5% detected once. The sequenced sample was blood. All receptors come from a child who was a newborn, infant or young child, either healthy, febrile or measles-vaccinated (not recorded which).

The V gene remains uncalled, whereas the J gene is TRDJ3; the D segment call TRDD3 is taken from the table without a DNA check. This CDR3 contains 22 residues. The chain's CDR3 is CAFDTLRAGGTPSSWDTRQMFF. DNA of the CDR3: TGTGCCTTTGACACCCTCCGGGCTGGGGGAACTCCAAGCTCCTGGGACACCCGACAGATGTTTTTC.

The V call is TRDV2, the J call TRDJ3; 8 bases line up with TRDD3. Germline CDR1 GEAIGNYY, CDR2 EKD. This CDR3 contains 19 residues. The junction had 6 bases not matched to a gene; V was cut back by 0 bases and J by 0 bases. CDR3 region: CACDTLLGVLSWDTRQMFF. DNA for the CDR3: TGTGCCTGTGACACCCTACTGGGGGTCCTCTCCTGGGACACCCGACAGATGTTTTTC.

Notes on this clone: Given a far larger clone just one base away, this is likely a sequencing read error. The chain combines TRDV2 with TRDJ3; the match to TRDD3 covers 9 bases. Trimming removed 5 bases from V and 0 bases from J; junction bases left unmatched: 4. This CDR3 contains 17 residues. Germline V CDR1 and CDR2: GEAIGNYY, EKD. In DNA, the CDR3 is TGTGCCTGTGGCTACTGGGGGAGCTCCTGGGACACCCGACAGATGTTTTTC. Its protein is CACGYWGSSWDTRQMFF.

The table lists this clone with a few counts. Only one base separates this from a far larger clonotype, so it likely reflects a read error. Other DNA sequences in the same sample also yield this CDR3. The chain combines TRDV2 with TRDJ1, with D possibly being TRDD3 (6 bases). The CDR3 is 17 amino acids. The V end was cut by 0 bases, the J end by 0 bases, with 16 bases between. Germline CDR1 and CDR2: GEAIGNYY and EKD. CDR3 nucleotide sequence: TGTGCCTGTGACACCGGGAGTGGGGGGTACTACACCGATAAACTCATCTTT. Translation: CACDTGSGGYYTDKLIF.

This clone was detected only a few times. This probably arose from a read error, given a far larger clone one base away. This sequence joins TRDV2 and TRDJ2, with a possible D match to TRDD3 (6 bases). The germline V gene has CDR1 GEAIGNYY and CDR2 EKD. CDR3 size: 17 residues. The CDR3 loop is CACDTSSGGPLTAQPFF. The CDR3 nucleotides are TGTGCCTGTGACACGTCTAGTGGGGGCCCCTTGACAGCACAACCCTTCTTT.

This clone occurred a few times. The germline gene is not matched at one end of the junction; a read error may be the cause. The sample holds other DNA sequences that translate to the same CDR3. The CDR3 coding sequence is TGTGCCTGTGACACCGTACTGGGGGCCTCCTGGGACACCCGGCAGATGTTTTTC. Amino acids: CACDTVLGASWDTRQMFF. This chain connects TRDV2 to TRDJ3; 8 positions agree with TRDD3. From germline, CDR1 is GEAIGNYY and CDR2 EKD. The CDR3 sequence is 18 residues long.

The sample holds a few counts of this clone. The gene calls are TRDV3 and TRDJ3; D is undetermined. The CDR3 runs to 20 residues. With 0 bases removed from V and 2 bases from J, the gap between germline ends came to 23 bases. Germline loops: CDR1 TVYSNPD, CDR2 GDNSRS (reference sequence). In DNA form, the CDR3 reads TGTGCCTTTAGCAACTACGAAGGGGTCCGCCGGCCCTGGGACACCCGACAGATGTTTTTC. This translates into CAFSNYEGVRRPWDTRQMFF.

This clone is classed as medium-sized. The chain combines TRDV1 with TRDJ1, with 13 bases lining up with TRDD3. Germline-derived CDR1 and CDR2 are TSWWSYY and QGS. The CDR3 runs to 25 residues. V shed 2 bases and J 0 bases; nucleotides not matched to a gene: 27. The CDR3 DNA follows: TGTGCTCTTGGGGAAGAAAGGCTTCGTCCCCTGTACTGGGGGATACGCCCAAACTACACCGATAAACTCATCTTT. Its protein is CALGEERLRPLYWGIRPNYTDKLIF.

This clone was observed a few times. V usage is TRDV2 and J usage is TRDJ1; 13 nucleotides match TRDD3. V lost 3 bases to trimming and J lost 0 bases; unmatched junction nucleotides: 12. Germline assignment: CDR1 GEAIGNYY and CDR2 EKD. There are 19 residues in the CDR3. CDR3 residues: CACDSLTGGYGRYTDKLIF. Here the CDR3 DNA reads TGTGCCTGTGACTCCCTTACTGGGGGATACGGAAGGTACACCGATAAACTCATCTTT.

About this clone: This sample also contains other DNA sequences that code for the same CDR3. The CDR3, as DNA: TGTGCCTGTGACACCGGGATACCGAGCTCCTGGGACACCCGACAGATGTTTTTC. Translating gives CACDTGIPSSWDTRQMFF. The rearrangement links TRDV2 to TRDJ3; TRDD3 aligns across 7 bases. Germline CDR1 and CDR2: GEAIGNYY and EKD. This CDR3 region has 18 residues. Unmatched junction bases numbered 4, after V lost 0 bases and J lost 0 bases.

As to this clone: A much bigger clone sits one base away, suggesting this may be a read error. This same CDR3 is encoded by further DNA sequences in the sample. This sequence joins TRDV2 and TRDJ1, with TRDD3 matching 8 bases. The CDR3 runs 14 residues. Germline CDR1 and CDR2: GEAIGNYY and EKD. V was pared by 3 bases and J by 0 bases, with 2 bases of the junction left unmatched. CDR3 sequence reads: CACDQLGDTDKLIF. The CDR3 coding sequence is TGTGCCTGTGACCAACTGGGGGACACCGATAAACTCATCTTT.

The chain links TRDV1 to TRDJ1, with D possibly matching TRDD3 (5 bases). V was shortened by 9 bases and J by 4 bases, with 30 bases between the two germline ends. The length of the CDR3 is 18 residues. Germline-derived CDR1 and CDR2 are TSWWSYY and QGS. CDR3 region: CALVNPDWSHLVLDKLIF. The CDR3 DNA is TGTGCTCTGGTAAACCCAGACTGGTCCCATTTAGTCCTCGATAAACTCATCTTT.

A note on this clone: A far larger clone is a single base away, which makes a read error likely. The rearrangement joins TRDV2 to TRDJ2, with TRDD3 matching 10 bases. CDR1 and CDR2 from the germline V gene are GEAIGNYY and EKD. The CDR3 consists of 19 residues. The CDR3 region is CSCDTVGRGIREATAQLFF. CDR3 sequence (DNA): TGTTCCTGTGACACCGTAGGGAGGGGGATACGCGAAGCGACAGCACAACTCTTCTTT.

This clone occurred a few times. V and J are TRDV2 and TRDJ2, with a tentative D call TRDD3 (6 bases). V was trimmed by 3 bases and J by 4 bases, leaving 14 bases between them. The CDR3 has 15 amino acids. The V gene's germline CDR1 is GEAIGNYY and CDR2 EKD. CDR3 loop: CACDPVGVSTAQLFF. DNA of the CDR3: TGTGCCTGTGACCCCGTGGGGGTATCGACAGCACAACTCTTCTTT.

In this sample, this clone is medium-sized. Other DNA sequences of this sample code for an identical CDR3. The V and J genes are TRDV2 and TRDJ2, with 9 bases identical to TRDD3. CDR1 is GEAIGNYY and CDR2 is EKD in the germline V gene. The CDR3 is made up of 17 amino acids. The V segment lost 0 bases and the J segment 4 bases; nucleotides outside the gene matches: 8. The CDR3 DNA follows: TGTGCCTGTGACACCGTATCCGTACTGGGGGAGACAGCACAACTCTTCTTT. Its protein product is CACDTVSVLGETAQLFF.

The V call is TRDV1, the J call TRDJ1; 9 bases fit TRDD3. The CDR3 loop spans 17 amino acids. CDR1 is TSWWSYY, CDR2 QGS, per germline. The trim removed 0 bases at V and 1 base at J, leaving 6 bases unmatched. The CDR3 nucleotides are TGTGCTCTTGGGGAACTGGGGGATACAGACGGCACCGATAAACTCATCTTT. Its protein product is CALGELGDTDGTDKLIF.

On this clone: This may be a read error, as it is one base from a much larger clone. Other DNA sequences of this sample code for an identical CDR3. The J gene is TRDJ3, the V gene TRDV2; 12 bases line up with TRDD3. The germline gives CDR1 GEAIGNYY, CDR2 EKD. The CDR3 spans 20 residues. Germline trimming cut 0 bases from V and 0 bases from J; bases unmatched to any gene: 5. CDR3: CACDTVLGDTGSWDTRQMFF. The CDR3 DNA reads as TGTGCCTGTGACACCGTACTGGGGGATACTGGCTCCTGGGACACCCGACAGATGTTTTTC.

This clone has more than one count but fewer than ten. The V and J genes are TRDV2 and TRDJ3; 9 nucleotides agree with TRDD3. CDR3 length: 19 amino acids. Germline V CDR1 and CDR2: GEAIGNYY, EKD. The junction had 5 bases not matched to a gene; V was cut back by 0 bases and J by 0 bases. CDR3 loop: CACDTWGISSSWDTRQMFF. The DNA for the CDR3 is TGTGCCTGTGACACCTGGGGGATAAGTAGCTCCTGGGACACCCGACAGATGTTTTTC.